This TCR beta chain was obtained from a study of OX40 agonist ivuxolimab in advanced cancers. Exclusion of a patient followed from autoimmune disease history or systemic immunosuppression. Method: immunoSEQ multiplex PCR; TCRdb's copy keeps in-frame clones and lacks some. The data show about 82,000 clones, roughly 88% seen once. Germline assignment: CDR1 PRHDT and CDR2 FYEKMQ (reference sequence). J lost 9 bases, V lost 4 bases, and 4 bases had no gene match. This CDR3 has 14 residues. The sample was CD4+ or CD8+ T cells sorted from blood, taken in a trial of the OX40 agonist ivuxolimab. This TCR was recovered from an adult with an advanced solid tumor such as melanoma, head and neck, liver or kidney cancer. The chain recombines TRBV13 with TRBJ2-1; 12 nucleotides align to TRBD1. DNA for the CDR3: TGTGCCAGCAGCTCCGGGACAGGGGGCGTTGAGCAGTTCTTC. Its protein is CASSSGTGGVEQFF. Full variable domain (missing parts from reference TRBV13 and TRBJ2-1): AAGVIQSPRHLIKEKRETATLKCYPIPRHDTVYWYQQGPGQDPQFLISFYEKMQSDKGSIPDRFSAQQFSDYHSELNMSSLELGDSALYFCASSSGTGGVEQFFGPGTRLTVL.